The 18 T cell receptor beta chains listed next were all sequenced from one sample in a study of T cells in Graves' hyperthyroidism and ophthalmopathy. TCR beta CDR3 regions were amplified from RNA transcripts. With the HTBI primer set, the TCR CDR3 went through a first round of RT-PCR. TCRdb processed the multiplex PCR reads anew with MiXCR; each CDR3 protein has one entry. The sample holds approximately 400,000 distinct CDR3 sequences, approximately 13% seen once. Sequencing used blood. These receptors were obtained from a man younger than 45 with Graves' hyperthyroidism that later progressed to Graves' ophthalmopathy.

This clonotype has just a few counts. The rearrangement links TRBV7-2 to TRBJ1-5; D is possibly TRBD1 (5 bases). Trimming took off 3 bases at V and 6 bases at J, with 15 bases between the two ends. The V gene's germline CDR1 is SGHTA and CDR2 FQGNSA. The CDR3 is 15 amino acids. The CDR3 DNA reads as TGTGCCAGCAGCTTCAGAGTGGGGGAGGGTCAGCCCCAGCATTTT. It is translated as CASSFRVGEGQPQHF. Complete variable domain (other parts from reference TRBV7-2 and TRBJ1-5): GAGVSQSPSNKVTEKGKDVELRCDPISGHTALYWYRQSLGQGLEFLIYFQGNSAPDKSGLPSDRFSAERTGGSVSTLTIQRTQQEDSAVYLCASSFRVGEGQPQHFGDGTRLSIL.

This clonotype was counted between two and nine times. This may be a read error, as it is one base from a much larger clone. This rearrangement joins TRBV2 to TRBJ1-3; D gene uncertain. The CDR3 has 13 residues. Germline CDR1 and CDR2: SNHLY and FYNNEI. The CDR3 is CASVVRSGNTVYF. In nucleotides, the CDR3 is TGTGCCAGCGTAGTGAGGTCTGGAAACACCGTATATTTT.

This chain's CDR3 is CASSFQGARANYGYTF. The CDR3 DNA reads as TGCGCCAGCAGCTTCCAGGGGGCGAGAGCTAACTATGGCTACACCTTC. The genes are TRBV5-1 and TRBJ1-2; 8 bases agree with TRBD1. CDR1 and CDR2 from the germline V gene are SGHRS and YFSETQ. The CDR3 is made up of 16 amino acids. Trimming removed 2 bases from V and 0 bases from J; junction bases left unmatched: 6.

V usage is TRBV20-1 and J usage is TRBJ2-2; either TRBD1 or TRBD2 may supply D (5 bases each). Germline V gives CDR1 DFQATT, CDR2 SNEGSKA (reference sequence). This CDR3 contains 17 residues. Trimming stripped 4 bases from V and 1 base from J, with 19 bases between. In DNA form, the CDR3 reads TGCAGTGCTACTATAAGGCCGGAGGACATGAACACCGGGGAGCTGTTTTTT. Amino acid sequence: CSATIRPEDMNTGELFF.

This clonotype appeared many times. The chain has TRBV28 and TRBJ2-5, with 9 bases lining up with TRBD1. J lost 4 bases, V lost 5 bases, and 5 bases had no gene match. The CDR3 is 14 residues long. Germline V gene data show CDR1 as MDHEN and CDR2 as SYDVKM. The CDR3 region is CASSQLDRGETQYF. The CDR3 DNA reads TGTGCCAGCAGTCAACTGGACAGGGGAGAGACCCAGTACTTC.

This clonotype was seen at least ten times. This chain uses TRBV28 with TRBJ1-2; D perhaps matches TRBD1 (5 bases). The CDR3 covers 15 residues. CDR1 MDHEN and CDR2 SYDVKM come from the germline V gene. Trimming stripped 3 bases from V and 3 bases from J, with 14 bases between. This chain's CDR3 is CASSFGQGAYYGYTF. CDR3 sequence (DNA): TGTGCCAGCAGTTTTGGGCAGGGAGCCTACTATGGCTACACCTTC.

This clonotype has a handful of counts. Here the CDR3 reads CASSLDRSPLHF. CDR3 nucleotides: TGTGCCAGCAGCCTCGATCGCTCACCCCTCCACTTT. The chain carries TRBV7-2 and TRBJ1-6; D is ambiguous. This CDR3 region has 12 residues. Trimming left V 5 bases short and J 10 bases short, with 9 bases between. Germline CDR1 SGHTA, CDR2 FQGNSA.

This clonotype was counted ten times or more. The rearrangement links TRBV30 to TRBJ1-5; weak D call: TRBD1 (5 bases). The CDR3 length is 15 residues. Germline V gene sequence: CDR1 GTSNPN, CDR2 SVGIG (reference sequence). V lost 0 bases and J lost 0, with 9 bases in between. The CDR3 nucleotides are TGTGCCTGGAGTGTAGGGACGAATAGCAATCAGCCCCAGCATTTT. It codes for CAWSVGTNSNQPQHF.

Ten or more counts support this clonotype. The genes are TRBV7-8 and TRBJ2-5; D is uncertain. CDR1 is SGHVS, CDR2 FQNEAQ, per germline. CDR3 size: 12 residues. Trimming took 0 bases from V and 5 from J, leaving 4 bases between them. The CDR3 DNA is TGTGCCAGCAGCTTAGCCTGGGAGACCCAGTACTTC. Protein product: CASSLAWETQYF.

The rearrangement joins TRBV4-1 to TRBJ2-5; D unresolved. The V and J ends lost 2 bases and 4 bases respectively, with 11 bases between them. The length of the CDR3 is 14 residues. The germline V gene encodes CDR1 MGHRA and CDR2 YSYEKL. The CDR3 bases are TGCGCCAGCAGCCAATCGACGGTACGAGAGACCCAGTACTTC. This gives the protein CASSQSTVRETQYF.

This clonotype was seen ten or more times. The chain carries TRBV7-9 and TRBJ2-7, with TRBD1 matching 7 bases. This CDR3 has 12 residues. The germline CDR1 and CDR2 sequences are SEHNR and FQNEAQ (reference sequence). Trimming took 1 base from V and 9 from J; bases not matched to a gene: 3. The CDR3 bases are TGTGCCAGCAGCTTAGGGACAGGACCGCAGTACTTC. Translating it yields CASSLGTGPQYF.

This clonotype was observed a single time. A much larger clone lies a single base off, so this may be a read error. V is TRBV20-1 and J is TRBJ2-5; 13 bases map to TRBD2. The CDR3 runs to 17 residues. Germline CDR1 and CDR2: DFQATT and SNEGSKA (reference sequence). The CDR3 is CSARGGTSGAAGETRYF. CDR3 coding DNA: TGCAGTGCTAGAGGGGGGACTAGCGGGGCCGCCGGGGAGACCCGGTACTTC.

This clonotype has more than one count but fewer than ten. In DNA form, the CDR3 reads TGCAGTGCTACCGGGCTCTATAATTCACCCCTCCACTTT. Its protein product is CSATGLYNSPLHF. The V call is TRBV20-1, the J call TRBJ1-6; D is uncertain. Germline V CDR1 and CDR2: DFQATT, SNEGSKA (reference sequence). This CDR3 is built from 13 residues. The ends were cut back, 4 bases at V and 3 bases at J, with 7 bases in the middle.

In this sample, this clonotype turned up a few times. V is TRBV12-5 and J is TRBJ2-7; 7 nucleotides agree with TRBD2. V trimming: 2 bases; J trimming: 7 bases; junction bases outside the gene matches: 5. The CDR3 length is 13 residues. The V gene's germline CDR1 is LGHNT and CDR2 FRNRAP. The CDR3, as DNA: TGTGCTAGTGGTTTGCCCGCAGCGGGGGAGCAGTACTTC. Translated: CASGLPAAGEQYF. Drawing the rest from reference TRBV12-5 and TRBJ2-7, the complete variable domain is DARVTQTPRHKVTEMGQEVTMRCQPILGHNTVFWYRQTMMQGLELLAYFRNRAPLDDSGMPKDRFSAEMPDATLATLKIQPSEPRDSAVYFCASGLPAAGEQYFGPGTRLTVT.

This clonotype was found many times. This chain joins TRBV27 and TRBJ1-4; D gene ambiguous. This CDR3 spans 15 amino acids. The V gene lost 5 bases and the J gene lost 0 bases, with 10 bases spanning the gap. Germline V lookup: CDR1 MNHEY, CDR2 SMNVEV (reference sequence). CDR3 coding DNA: TGTGCCAGCAGTAGCCTCAGCGCAACTAATGAAAAACTGTTTTTT. Residues: CASSSLSATNEKLFF.

This clonotype was recorded many times. The genes are TRBV5-1 and TRBJ1-1, with D perhaps matching TRBD1 (5 bases). CDR1 and CDR2 from the germline V gene are SGHRS and YFSETQ. This CDR3 comprises 13 residues. Trimming removed 10 bases at V and 6 bases at J, with 19 bases between. The CDR3 sequence: CAAPVRRDAEAFF. The CDR3 coding sequence is TGCGCCGCCCCCGTCCGGCGGGACGCTGAAGCTTTCTTT.

The chain recombines TRBV2 with TRBJ1-2; D call uncertain. The CDR3 has 15 residues. From germline, CDR1 is SNHLY and CDR2 FYNNEI. Trimming left V 5 bases short and J 4 bases short, with 17 bases between. The CDR3 loop is CASSRTTWDSYGYTF. As DNA, the CDR3 is TGTGCCAGCAGTCGGACGACTTGGGATAGCTATGGCTACACCTTC.

This clonotype came up many times. V is TRBV20-1 and J is TRBJ2-5; 8 bases are shared with TRBD2. V dropped 0 bases and J dropped 5; count of bases not matched to a gene: 5. Germline CDR1 DFQATT, CDR2 SNEGSKA (reference sequence). The CDR3 runs 14 residues. The CDR3 DNA is TGCAGTGCTAGAGATGGCGGGGGGACCGAGACCCAGTACTTC. This translates into CSARDGGGTETQYF.